This TCR beta chain derives from a study of blood T cell repertoires in COVID-19. Study at large: From the United States, Italy and Spain came samples of acute and convalescent COVID-19.

Sequencing used immunoSEQ multiplex PCR; TCRdb keeps in-frame clones, though not all of them. The sample lists over 130,000 clones; around four fifths were seen once. Trimming stripped 0 bases from V and 7 bases from J, with 13 bases between. The germline gives CDR1 SGHRS, CDR2 YFSETQ. The CDR3 is 15 amino acids. The V call is TRBV5-1, the J call TRBJ1-4; D might be TRBD1 (5 bases). Material for sequencing was peripheral blood. This clonotype was obtained from a man aged 65 to 79 with acute or convalescent COVID-19. CDR3 DNA sequence: TGCGCCAGCAGCTTGGTGGGGGGGACTGGTGAAAAACTGTTTTTT. This encodes CASSLVGGTGEKLFF.